The 29 T cell receptor beta chains below come from one sample, sequenced in a study of blood T cells in healthy people across ages. Primers used in a second PCR of about 7 to 12 cycles were a sample-barcoded 5' primer and a J-beta primer mix. TCRdb processed the 5' RACE reads anew with MiXCR; each CDR3 protein has one entry. The top ten clones hold approximately 20% of a sample with 1,100,000 or so distinct CDR3 sequences, more than 40% of them seen once. The sequenced material came from blood. The receptors derive from an older woman in good health.

As to this clonotype: Given the absence of the conserved phenylalanine or tryptophan at the CDR3 end, a read error is likely. V and J are TRBV27 and TRBJ2-3; 12 bases fit TRBD2. Germline V gives CDR1 MNHEY, CDR2 SMNVEV (reference sequence). J lost 4 bases, V lost 7 bases, and 21 bases had no gene match. This CDR3 comprises 20 residues. Here the CDR3 DNA reads TGTGCCAGCACCCGATCACAGAAGACTAGCGGGAGAGGTAGCGCAGATACGCAGTATTCT. This sequence encodes CASTRSQKTSGRGSADTQYS.

The chain couples TRBV12-3 or TRBV12-4 to TRBJ1-2; TRBD1 matches 7 bases. CDR3 length: 15 amino acids. V shed 1 base and J 6 bases; nucleotides not matched to a gene: 8. In DNA, the CDR3 is TGTGCCAGCAGTTTAGGGGACAGTCATCTCCATGGCTACACCTTC. This sequence encodes CASSLGDSHLHGYTF.

In its sample, this clonotype was seen once. The junction departs from germline at one end; a sequencing error may be responsible. The chain joins TRBV27 to TRBJ2-7; TRBD1 matches at 9 bases. Germline loops: CDR1 MNHEY, CDR2 SMNVEV (reference sequence). The CDR3 extends over 15 amino acids. In DNA, the CDR3 is TGTGCCAGCAGTAGACAGGGGGACCTCTCCTACCAGCAGTACTTC. It codes for CASSRQGDLSYQQYF.

In this sample, this clonotype turned up a few times. V and J are TRBV6-5 and TRBJ2-7; 9 bases align to TRBD1. Germline CDR1 reads MNHEY; CDR2 reads SVGAGI. V lost 6 bases, J lost 0 bases, and 6 bases stayed unmatched. The CDR3 has 15 residues. CDR3 sequence (DNA): TGTGCCAGCAGACGCGGACAGGGGAGCTCCTACGAGCAGTACTTC. This translates into CASRRGQGSSYEQYF.

This clonotype came up a few times. The genes are TRBV7-3 and TRBJ2-1, with 7 bases identical to TRBD2. The CDR3 covers 14 residues. Unmatched junction bases numbered 6, after V lost 0 bases and J lost 10 bases. From germline, CDR1 is SGHTA and CDR2 FQGTGA. CDR3 loop: CASSLTVLAEEQFF. In DNA, the CDR3 is TGTGCCAGCAGCTTAACGGTGCTAGCGGAGGAGCAGTTCTTC.

This clonotype was picked up a small number of times. The chain recombines TRBV3-1 with TRBJ2-2; no firm D call. The CDR3 totals 14 residues. Germline lookup yields CDR1 LGHDT and CDR2 YNNKEL (reference sequence). Trimming shortened V by 0 bases and J by 6 bases, and 8 bases separated the two germline ends. The CDR3 is CASSQDLGPGELFF. CDR3 nucleotides: TGTGCCAGCAGCCAAGATCTTGGGCCCGGGGAGCTGTTTTTT.

This chain connects TRBV29-1 to TRBJ2-7; perhaps TRBD2 as D (5 bases). The J call is doubtful: the DNA matches TRBJ2-5 better. Germline assignment: CDR1 SQVTM and CDR2 ANQGSEA. The CDR3 consists of 12 residues. The CDR3 DNA sequence: TGCAGCGCCACCGGACTTGTAGAGACCCAGTACTTC. This encodes CSATGLVETQYF.

To note about this clonotype: A much larger clone sits a single nucleotide away, making a read error possible. The chain has TRBV12-3 or TRBV12-4 and TRBJ2-4; weak D call: TRBD1 (6 bases). V lost 5 bases and J lost 13, with 24 bases in between. The CDR3 is made up of 15 amino acids. This chain's CDR3 is CASSPLMTGTNKQYF. The CDR3 DNA is TGTGCCAGCAGTCCCCTAATGACAGGTACCAACAAGCAGTACTTC.

This chain connects TRBV4-1 to TRBJ2-3, with D perhaps TRBD1 or TRBD2 (6 bases each). Germline V gene sequence: CDR1 MGHRA, CDR2 YSYEKL. The V gene lost 3 bases and the J gene lost 2 bases, with 12 bases spanning the gap. The CDR3 consists of 15 residues. The CDR3 DNA sequence: TGCGCCAGCAGCCAGGGGGGCAGAGCCACAGATACGCAGTATTTT. Its translation is CASSQGGRATDTQYF.

This chain uses TRBV27 with TRBJ2-7; D possibly corresponds to TRBD1 (6 bases). The CDR3 loop spans 16 amino acids. V lost 6 bases and J 2 bases, leaving 20 bases between the germline ends. The V gene's germline CDR1 is MNHEY and CDR2 SMNVEV (reference sequence). For the CDR3, the DNA is TGTGCCAGCAGCAACTACGCCGGGACAAACGCCTACGAGCAGTACTTC. Translating gives CASSNYAGTNAYEQYF.

CDR3 bases: TGCGCCAGCAGCTTGGGGATGGAGCGGAGCTCCTACAATGAGCAGTTCTTC. Protein: CASSLGMERSSYNEQFF. The chain combines TRBV5-1 with TRBJ2-1; tentatively, D is TRBD2 (5 bases). Deletions cut 0 bases from V and 0 bases from J, with 13 bases between. Per the germline V gene, CDR1 is SGHRS and CDR2 is YFSETQ. This CDR3 spans 17 amino acids.

The chain joins TRBV27 to TRBJ2-5; 8 nucleotides line up with TRBD2. The CDR3 is made up of 12 amino acids. Trimming cost V 3 bases and J 11 bases; bases outside gene matches: 5. Germline lookup yields CDR1 MNHEY and CDR2 SMNVEV (reference sequence). The CDR3, as DNA: TGTGCCAGCAGTTTGGCGGGGGGAGGGCAGTACTTC. Its translation is CASSLAGGGQYF.

This sequence joins TRBV11-2 and TRBJ2-1, with a tentative D call TRBD2 (6 bases). V was pared by 3 bases and J by 0 bases, with 18 bases between. The CDR3 has 18 residues. Germline CDR1 SGHAT, CDR2 FQNNGV. The DNA of the CDR3 is TGTGCCAGCAGCTTGTGGGATATTCGGGGGAGCTCCTACAATGAGCAGTTCTTC. Residues: CASSLWDIRGSSYNEQFF.

The gene calls are TRBV28 and TRBJ2-7, with 9 bases identical to TRBD2. The CDR3 totals 13 residues. Germline CDR1 and CDR2: MDHEN and SYDVKM. V dropped 8 bases and J dropped 7; count of bases not matched to a gene: 9. In nucleotides, the CDR3 is TGTGCCAGCGCTCCTAGCGGGACCAATGAGCAGTACTTC. It codes for CASAPSGTNEQYF.

DNA of the CDR3: TGCGCCAGCAGCACTCGTCCCGGGACAGGTACCTTAGCCAAAAACATTCAGTACTTC. Translating gives CASSTRPGTGTLAKNIQYF. The chain employs TRBV5-1 and TRBJ2-4, with 8 nucleotides matching TRBD1. The J segment lost 0 bases and the V segment lost 4 bases, leaving 15 bases of the junction unmatched. CDR3 length equals 19 residues. Germline values: CDR1 SGHRS, CDR2 YFSETQ.

This clonotype was recorded many times. The rearrangement uses TRBV28 and TRBJ2-7; the D gene could be TRBD1 or TRBD2 (5 bases each). Trimming shortened V by 6 bases and J by 2 bases, and 14 bases separated the two germline ends. Germline V gene sequence: CDR1 MDHEN, CDR2 SYDVKM. There are 14 residues in the CDR3. CDR3 DNA: TGTGCCAGCAGGGACCCAGGGACCCCCTACGAGCAGTACTTC. This encodes CASRDPGTPYEQYF.

This clonotype appeared a few times. This chain joins TRBV5-1 and TRBJ2-3; perhaps TRBD2 as D (6 bases). The CDR3 has 15 residues. The germline V gene has CDR1 SGHRS and CDR2 YFSETQ. V lost 4 bases, J lost 3 bases, and 15 bases lay in between. The CDR3 sequence is CASSGGPGATDTQYF. The CDR3 coding sequence is TGCGCCAGCAGCGGCGGACCGGGAGCTACAGATACGCAGTATTTT. Using reference TRBV5-1 and TRBJ2-3 for the parts outside the CDR3, the full variable domain is KAGVTQTPRYLIKTRGQQVTLSCSPISGHRSVSWYQQTPGQGLQFLFEYFSETQRNKGNFPGRFSGRQFSNSRSEMNVSTLELGDSALYLCASSGGPGATDTQYFGPGTRLTVL.

The chain employs TRBV20-1 and TRBJ2-7; TRBD2 matches 8 bases. Germline lookup yields CDR1 DFQATT and CDR2 SNEGSKA (reference sequence). The ends lost 3 bases at V and 3 bases at J; junction bases unmatched: 7. The length of the CDR3 is 14 residues. The CDR3 sequence: CSASGLAGYYEQYF. The CDR3, as DNA: TGCAGTGCTAGCGGGCTAGCGGGTTACTACGAGCAGTACTTC.

This clonotype was detected ten times or more. The chain uses TRBV12-3 or TRBV12-4 and TRBJ2-3, with D unclear. The CDR3 is 12 amino acids. V shed 6 bases and J shed 3 bases, with 7 bases lying between them. The DNA for the CDR3 is TGTGCCAGCAGCCAGACTACAGATACGCAGTATTTT. This codes for CASSQTTDTQYF.

The rearrangement uses TRBV12-3 or TRBV12-4 and TRBJ1-2, with D perhaps matching TRBD1 (5 bases). The germline V and J ends were trimmed by 3 bases and 5 bases, with 13 bases remaining between them. The CDR3 sequence is 14 residues long. In DNA form, the CDR3 reads TGTGCCAGCAGTTTCGGGGCAGCCGGGTATGGCTACACCTTC. It translates to CASSFGAAGYGYTF.

This clonotype showed up just a few times. The genes are TRBV29-1 and TRBJ1-2; D is possibly TRBD1 (6 bases). The ends were cut back, 6 bases at V and 5 bases at J, with 13 bases in the middle. Germline V gives CDR1 SQVTM, CDR2 ANQGSEA. This CDR3 contains 12 residues. The CDR3 coding sequence is TGCAGCGTCGCGGGACACGATTATGGCTACACCTTC. Its protein product is CSVAGHDYGYTF.

J is TRBJ1-5 and V is TRBV28; D is unclear. The length of the CDR3 is 15 residues. The V end lost 8 bases, the J end lost 0 bases, and 14 bases lay between the germline ends. Germline V gene lookup returns CDR1 MDHEN and CDR2 SYDVKM. The CDR3 sequence is CASHTGRVSNQPQHF. The CDR3 DNA is TGTGCCAGCCATACCGGACGGGTTAGCAATCAGCCCCAGCATTTT.

The chain links TRBV7-9 to TRBJ2-3, with no clear D. V lost 7 bases to trimming and J lost 8 bases, with 13 bases between them. CDR1 is SEHNR and CDR2 is FQNEAQ in the germline V gene (reference sequence). The CDR3 runs 12 residues. In nucleotides, the CDR3 is TGTGCCAGCAAACGGCCCTCGGGTACGCAGTATTTT. Translating it yields CASKRPSGTQYF.

This chain joins TRBV5-1 and TRBJ2-5; D is ambiguous. Germline lookup yields CDR1 SGHRS and CDR2 YFSETQ. The length of the CDR3 is 14 residues. V was trimmed by 0 bases and J by 2 bases, leaving 8 bases between them. The CDR3 loop reads CASSLAQRQETQYF. DNA for the CDR3: TGCGCCAGCAGCTTGGCGCAGCGACAAGAGACCCAGTACTTC.

V gene TRBV29-1 combines with J gene TRBJ1-4; the D is unclear. The CDR3 is made up of 13 amino acids. CDR1 and CDR2 from the germline V gene are SQVTM and ANQGSEA. The V end lost 5 bases, the J end lost 3 bases, and 10 bases lay between the germline ends. The CDR3 reads CSVRERANEKLFF. The CDR3 nucleotides are TGCAGCGTTAGGGAGAGGGCTAATGAAAAACTGTTTTTT.

The chain carries TRBV3-1 and TRBJ2-3, with 13 bases that match TRBD2. CDR3 length: 17 residues. Germline loops: CDR1 LGHDT, CDR2 YNNKEL (reference sequence). V was pared by 4 bases and J by 2 bases, with 6 bases of the junction left unmatched. The CDR3, as DNA: TGTGCCAGCAGCCCCCTCGGGACTAGCGGGAACACAGATACGCAGTATTTT. As protein: CASSPLGTSGNTDTQYF.

The chain recombines TRBV7-2 with TRBJ2-5; TRBD2 aligns across 9 bases. Matching the DNA end better, TRBJ2-1 makes the J call doubtful. The CDR3 has 16 residues. Germline V gene data show CDR1 as SGHTA and CDR2 as FQGNSA. The CDR3 loop reads CASSHLAGTYQETQFF. The CDR3, as DNA: TGTGCCAGCAGCCATCTAGCGGGGACGTACCAAGAGACCCAGTTCTTC.

The chain recombines TRBV7-9 with TRBJ2-1, with TRBD2 as a possible D gene (5 bases). Germline CDR1 and CDR2: SEHNR and FQNEAQ (reference sequence). The CDR3 has 14 amino acids. V shed 7 bases and J shed 5 bases, with 15 bases lying between them. As DNA, the CDR3 is TGTGCCAGCAACCCCCGCACTAGTAACAATGAGCAGTTCTTC. Translation gives CASNPRTSNNEQFF.

This clonotype has ten or more counts. V usage is TRBV4-1 and J usage is TRBJ2-3, with 8 positions matching TRBD2. Germline CDR1 reads MGHRA; CDR2 reads YSYEKL. CDR3 length: 16 amino acids. J gave up 3 bases and V 2 bases, and 7 bases lay outside the gene matches. The chain's CDR3 is CASSQFTSGQTDTQYF. CDR3 DNA sequence: TGCGCCAGCAGCCAATTCACTAGCGGCCAAACAGATACGCAGTATTTT.